This TCR beta chain was identified during a study of shared clonotypes between healthy human individuals. Whole-study results and caveats: Clonotypes which were not shared had lower generation probabilities than clonotypes that all four donors shared. The study generally estimated greater richness for naive than memory subsets. With a handful of donors compared, 4.5% to 6.5% of naive CD4 clonotypes were shared.

Germline CDR1 MDHEN, CDR2 SYDVKM. V trimming: 6 bases; J trimming: 5 bases; junction bases outside the gene matches: 12. The CDR3 contains 16 residues. In the authors' methods: There were no quality scores in the junction-only immunoSEQ sequences, so filtering differed. Produced via immunoSEQ multiplex PCR; TCRdb's table is partial and in-frame only. For V, J and clone size, that table is used; D and trimming come from the DNA. The table includes about 800,000 clones, 90% to 97% detected once. CD8 cells regarded as naive lacked CD45RO, were positively chosen for CCR7, and omitted terminally differentiated effector memory CD45RA+ cells. Note on this clone: Its cognate antigen is unknown.

This receptor was obtained from a man aged 25 to 40 in good health. Sequencing used naive CD8+ T cells sorted from blood. V gene TRBV28 combines with J gene TRBJ2-5, with 10 bases that match TRBD2. The CDR3 spells CASSPGLAVSFETQYF. CDR3 in DNA: TGTGCCAGCAGCCCCGGACTAGCGGTTAGCTTTGAGACCCAGTACTTC. Variable domain in full (rest from reference TRBV28 and TRBJ2-5): DVKVTQSSRYLVKRTGEKVFLECVQDMDHENMFWYRQDPGLGLRLIYFSYDVKMKEKGDIPEGYSVSREKKERFSLILESASTNQTSMYLCASSPGLAVSFETQYFGPGTRLLVL.